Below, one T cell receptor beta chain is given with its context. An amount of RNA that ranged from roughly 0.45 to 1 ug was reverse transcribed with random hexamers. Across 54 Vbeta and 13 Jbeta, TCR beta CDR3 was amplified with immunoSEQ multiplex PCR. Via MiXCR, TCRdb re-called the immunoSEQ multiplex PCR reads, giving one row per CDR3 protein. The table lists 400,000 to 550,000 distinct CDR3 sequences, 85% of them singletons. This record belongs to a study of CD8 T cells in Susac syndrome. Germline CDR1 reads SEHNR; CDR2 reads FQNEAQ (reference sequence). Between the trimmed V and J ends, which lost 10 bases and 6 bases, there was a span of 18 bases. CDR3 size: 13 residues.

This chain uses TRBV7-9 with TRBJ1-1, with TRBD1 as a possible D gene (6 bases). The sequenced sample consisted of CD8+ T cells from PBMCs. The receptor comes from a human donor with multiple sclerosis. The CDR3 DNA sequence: TGTGCCACCCAATATACAGGGAGCGCTGAAGCTTTCTTT. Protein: CATQYTGSAEAFF.